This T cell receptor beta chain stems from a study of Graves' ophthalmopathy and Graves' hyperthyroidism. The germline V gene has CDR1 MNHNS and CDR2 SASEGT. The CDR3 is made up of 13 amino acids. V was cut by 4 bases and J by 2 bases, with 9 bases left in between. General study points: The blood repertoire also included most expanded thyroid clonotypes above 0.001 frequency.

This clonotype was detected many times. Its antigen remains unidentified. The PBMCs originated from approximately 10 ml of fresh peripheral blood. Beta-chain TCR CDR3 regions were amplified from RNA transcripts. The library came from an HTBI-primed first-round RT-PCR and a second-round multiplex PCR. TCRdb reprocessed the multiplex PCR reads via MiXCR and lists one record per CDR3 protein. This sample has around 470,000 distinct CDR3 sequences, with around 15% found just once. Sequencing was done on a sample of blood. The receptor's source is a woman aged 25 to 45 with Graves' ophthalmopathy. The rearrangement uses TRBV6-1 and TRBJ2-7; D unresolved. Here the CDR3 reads CASSVTPTYEQYF. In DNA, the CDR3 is TGTGCCAGCAGTGTTACACCAACCTACGAGCAGTACTTC.